This is a list of T cell receptor beta chains from one sample in a study of OX40 agonist ivuxolimab in advanced cancers. Sequencing used immunoSEQ multiplex PCR; TCRdb keeps in-frame clones, though not all of them. This sample carries about 110,000 clones, around nine tenths of them seen once, and the ten largest clones take approximately 0.48%. Source: CD4+ or CD8+ T cells sorted from blood, taken in a trial of the OX40 agonist ivuxolimab. Receptors originate from an adult with an advanced solid tumor such as melanoma, head and neck, liver or kidney cancer. Each CDR3 is given without its conserved first and last residue. Fields, in order: V gene, CDR3 protein.

>TRBV7-2
ASSSLAGGYQETQY
>TRBV7-9
ASSLTGQGFGYT
>TRBV19
ASSSRDTYNSPLH
>TRBV28
ASRLGQELAKNIQY
>TRBV28
ASRGGGVYNEQF
>TRBV15
ATSSIVETQY
>TRBV4-1
ASSQTSGGGYQETQY
>TRBV30
AWRARLAGVETQY
>TRBV29-1
SVTSGGAKNIQY
>TRBV7-2
ASSSPAGALTDTQY
>TRBV5-6
ASSAQSTDTQY
>TRBV28
ASSLSWRTYEQY
>TRBV5-1
ASSSMGQLNEQF
>TRBV19
ASSYTWGRDTIY
>TRBV28
ASRRLTRTSNQPQH
>TRBV29-1
SVDTSRETQY
>TRBV19
ASSAQGYEQY
>TRBV5-1
ASSDTGANEKLF
>TRBV2
ASSARRGGLGDEQF
>TRBV18
ASRGSGNQPQH
>TRBV5-1
ASSAQGARTDTQY
>TRBV19
ASGGTGDLGNQPQH
>TRBV5-6
ATRGIGGYT
>TRBV6-1
ASIRGDGNSPLH
>TRBV28
ASSPNRARKYGEKLF
>TRBV25-1
ASSVPANNSPLH
>TRBV15
ATSTGQGAGNTIY
>TRBV6-1
ASSEDRGRYNSPLH
>TRBV5-7
ASSLGGQETQY
>TRBV14
ASSLRQGRPQETQY
>TRBV9
ASSVGQGASTEAF
>TRBV6-6
ASRGRTAFTDTQY
>TRBV28
ASSSIGAGDTEAF
>TRBV21-1
ASNPRPWGEQF
>TRBV11-2
ASSSRGGRDTQY
>TRBV29-1
SVESGGWGSKPEAF
>TRBV11-2
ASSLPGGEQY
>TRBV5-8
ASGRNGPSTDTQY
>TRBV7-9
ASSLSPAGGRVELF
>TRBV28
ASSTTGTGYGYT
>TRBV6-5
ASSAERVWGQPQH
>TRBV5-4
ASSSYGQDYGYT
>TRBV7-2
ASSLAGGVPTEAF
>TRBV6-9
ASSFERPGGHEQF
>TRBV30
AWSGLWTGTQETQY
>TRBV28
ASSILIDEQY
>TRBV21-1
ASPRGLKDTIY
>TRBV28
ASRGNGPDQETQY
>TRBV6-5
ASSYGAGGDEQY
>TRBV18
ASSRAGGTEAF
>TRBV5-6
ASSLGQLNQPQH
>TRBV30
AWSRTVSPLH
>TRBV7-9
ASTGANEAF
>TRBV13
ASSSNYEQY
>TRBV28
ASTPDLYYGYT
>TRBV18
ASSPAEGATGNTIY
>TRBV7-6
ASSLASVGELF
>TRBV6-4
ASSSSGPLTGELF
>TRBV18
ASSQQVSSYNSPLH
>TRBV29-1
SVAGVYGTEAF